This T cell receptor beta chain derives from a study of radiotherapy plus CTLA-4 blockade in lung cancer (dated by TCRdb to about 2018). With regard to the full study: Among enrolled patients, 15% to 20% had an objective response and approximately 30% reached disease control. General findings and caveats noted by the study authors: Early dynamic changes in blood T cell clones, together with increased serum interferon-beta after radiation, were reported as the strongest predictors of response. After treatment with radiotherapy and ipilimumab, TCR clones that originated in tumors expanded in peripheral blood.

Of note for this clone: Its antigen is unknown. No quality values exist for individual bases; no much larger clone is one base distant.

The library was produced with the immunoSEQ multiplex PCR assay. TCRdb carries this immuneACCESS record with in-frame sequences only. Its versions omit some clonotypes, under half of them owing to an unresolved V gene in the studies checked, with the rest unexplained. Within this sample are 25,000 to 35,000 clones, with almost 80% of them counted one time only. Roughly 8% of the sample rests with the top ten. The study tested focal radiation therapy combined with CTLA-4 blockade (ipilimumab) in patients with chemo-refractory metastatic non-small-cell lung cancer. Sequences SNHLY (CDR1) and FYNNEI (CDR2) are obtained from the germline V gene. The CDR3 spans 14 residues, from the cysteine through the phenylalanine. Of the read, only the CDR3 DNA is kept; its 42 bases are in frame from base 1. V and J lose 3 bases and 6 bases, and a span of 11 bases separates them.

Sequencing used peripheral blood, obtained from a patient treated with radiotherapy plus ipilimumab. The chain links TRBV2 with TRBJ2-2; too little of a D gene remains to name it. This clonotype originated in a human donor with non-small cell lung cancer who had stable disease on radiotherapy plus ipilimumab. The CDR3 protein: CASSEDPSAGELFF. DNA sequence: TGTGCCAGCAGTGAGGACCCTTCGGCCGGGGAGCTGTTTTTT.